A selection of T cell receptor beta chains follows, all from one sample in a study of radiotherapy plus CTLA-4 blockade in lung cancer. Using immunoSEQ multiplex PCR, the repertoire was profiled, and TCRdb retains in-frame clones only, with some absent. The sample includes some 90,000 clones, around 86% of them seen just once. The sample consisted of peripheral blood, taken from a patient treated with radiotherapy plus ipilimumab. These TCRs come from a human donor with non-small cell lung cancer who had a partial response to radiotherapy plus ipilimumab. Each CDR3 is given with its conserved first and last residue. The D gene is left open where the match is weak. Rows may omit the clone size; those that give it use once, few, many or a size class.

>NA|TRBD2|TRBV5-1|TRBJ2-3
CASSGGLAITDTQYF
TGCGCCAGCAGCGGGGGACTAGCCATCACAGATACGCAGTATTTT
>NA|NA|TRBV28|TRBJ2-7
CASGGSGTYEQYF
TGTGCCAGCGGGGGTAGCGGTACCTACGAGCAGTACTTC
>NA|TRBD1|TRBV15|TRBJ1-2
CATSRDLTGTGYTF
TGTGCCACCAGCAGAGATTTGACAGGGACTGGCTACACCTTC
>NA|NA|TRBV6-6|TRBJ2-2
CASSYSIVRELFF
TGTGCCAGCAGTTACTCGATAGTCCGGGAGCTGTTTTTT
>NA|TRBD1|TRBV5-1|TRBJ2-5
CASTRQGADQETQYF
TGCGCCAGCACCAGACAGGGGGCGGACCAAGAGACCCAGTACTTC
>NA|TRBD2|TRBV11-2|TRBJ2-3
CASTYLAGEFTDTQYF
TGTGCCAGCACCTATCTAGCGGGGGAATTCACAGATACGCAGTATTTT
>few|NA|TRBV5-1|TRBJ1-3
CASSSEDHSGNTIYF
TGCGCCAGCAGCTCGGAGGATCACTCTGGAAACACCATATATTTT
>NA|NA|TRBV10-2|TRBJ2-1
CASSELGGSSYNEQFF
TGCGCCAGCAGTGAACTCGGCGGAAGCTCCTACAATGAGCAGTTCTTC
>NA|NA|TRBV30|TRBJ1-5
CAWSPLGQPNQPQHF
TGTGCCTGGAGCCCCCTGGGGCAGCCCAATCAGCCCCAGCATTTT
>NA|NA|TRBV19|TRBJ2-3
CASSLASPDTQYF
TGTGCCAGTAGCTTAGCGTCACCAGATACGCAGTATTTT
>NA|NA|TRBV20-1|TRBJ2-1
CSGVLGNEQFF
TGCAGTGGAGTCCTTGGCAATGAGCAGTTCTTC
>NA|NA|TRBV29-1|TRBJ2-1
CSVEPGGKYEQFF
TGCAGCGTTGAGCCAGGGGGGAAATATGAGCAGTTCTTC
>NA|TRBD2|TRBV14|TRBJ2-2
CASSPTLAGGSGELFF
TGTGCCAGCAGCCCGACCCTAGCGGGAGGTTCCGGGGAGCTGTTTTTT
>few|NA|TRBV19|TRBJ1-3
CASRDYMGNTIYF
TGTGCCAGTAGGGACTATATGGGAAACACCATATATTTT
>NA|TRBD1|TRBV7-9|TRBJ2-1
CASTLTGGSGNEQFF
TGTGCCAGCACCTTAACAGGGGGAAGTGGAAATGAGCAGTTCTTC
>NA|NA|TRBV10-1|TRBJ2-1
CASSDKSNPDLQTPNSYNEQFF
TGCGCCAGCAGTGATAAATCCAATCCTGACCTTCAGACACCCAACTCCTACAATGAGCAGTTCTTC
>NA|TRBD1|TRBV9|TRBJ2-3
CASSDDRDRGLVLDTQYF
TGTGCCAGCAGCGACGATCGGGACAGGGGGCTCGTGTTAGATACGCAGTATTTT
>NA|NA|TRBV9|TRBJ2-3
CASSVGRVTDTQYF
TGTGCCAGCAGCGTAGGTCGGGTCACAGATACGCAGTATTTT
>NA|TRBD1|TRBV19|TRBJ2-1
CASSIETGVFNEQFF
TGTGCCAGTAGTATAGAGACAGGGGTTTTCAATGAGCAGTTCTTC
>few|TRBD2|TRBV30|TRBJ2-1
CAWSTSAYNEQFF
TGTGCCTGGAGTACTAGCGCGTACAATGAGCAGTTCTTC
>NA|TRBD2|TRBV9|TRBJ2-5
CASSVEAGGSVETQYF
TGTGCCAGCAGCGTAGAGGCCGGGGGGTCTGTGGAGACCCAGTACTTC
>NA|NA|TRBV28|TRBJ1-2
CASSSPETF
TGTGCCAGCAGTTCCCCGGAGACCTTC
>NA|TRBD2|TRBV5-6|TRBJ2-4
CASSFLAGERNIQYF
TGTGCCAGCAGCTTTTTAGCGGGAGAGAGAAACATTCAGTACTTC
>NA|TRBD1|TRBV7-2|TRBJ1-1
CASSARTGSNTEAFF
TGTGCCAGCAGCGCAAGGACAGGTTCGAACACTGAAGCTTTCTTT
>NA|TRBD2|TRBV5-6|TRBJ2-1
CASRLPGLVSEQFF
TGTGCCAGCAGGCTACCGGGACTAGTCTCCGAGCAGTTCTTC
>NA|TRBD1|TRBV6-5|TRBJ2-5
CASTATGQETQYF
TGTGCCAGCACTGCGACAGGGCAGGAGACCCAGTACTTC
>few|NA|TRBV4-1|TRBJ1-1
CASSQHEANTEAFF
TGCGCCAGCAGCCAACATGAGGCGAACACTGAAGCTTTCTTT
>NA|TRBD2|TRBV5-1|TRBJ2-7
CASSLGLAGGYEQYF
TGCGCCAGCAGCTTGGGACTAGCGGGAGGGTACGAGCAGTACTTC